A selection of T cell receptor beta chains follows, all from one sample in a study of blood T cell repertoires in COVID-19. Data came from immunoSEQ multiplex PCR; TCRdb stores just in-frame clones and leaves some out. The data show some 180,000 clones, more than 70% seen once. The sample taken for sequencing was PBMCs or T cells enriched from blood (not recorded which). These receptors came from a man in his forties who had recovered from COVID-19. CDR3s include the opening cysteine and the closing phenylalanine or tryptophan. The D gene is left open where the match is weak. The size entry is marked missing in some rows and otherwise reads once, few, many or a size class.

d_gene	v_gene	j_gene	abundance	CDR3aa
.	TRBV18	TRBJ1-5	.	CASSGQYNQPQHF
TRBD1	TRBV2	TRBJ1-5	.	CASAGRGVSNQPQHF
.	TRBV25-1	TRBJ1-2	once	CASSVVGASIYGYTF
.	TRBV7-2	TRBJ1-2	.	CASSLARGSGYTF
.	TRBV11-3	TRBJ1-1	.	CASSLPPYTEAFF
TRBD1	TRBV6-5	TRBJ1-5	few	CASSYRGRGNQPQHF
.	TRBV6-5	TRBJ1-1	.	CASSYLQGGGNTEAFF
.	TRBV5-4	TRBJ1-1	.	CASSLLTVNTEAFF
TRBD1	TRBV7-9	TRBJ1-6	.	CASSPLDRGGGSPLHF
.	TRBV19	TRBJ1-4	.	CASTPQGPGEKLFF
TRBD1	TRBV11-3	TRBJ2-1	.	CASSGTGANEQFF
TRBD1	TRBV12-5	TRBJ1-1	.	CASGPDRYNTEAFF
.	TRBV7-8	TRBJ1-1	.	CASSVKRRNTEAFF
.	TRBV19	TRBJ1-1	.	CASSRQRNTEAFF
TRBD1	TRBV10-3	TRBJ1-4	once	CAISESRDSNEKLFF
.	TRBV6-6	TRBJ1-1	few	CASTNYPRGGYTEAFF
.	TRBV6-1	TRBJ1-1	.	CASSEYGSGNTEAFF
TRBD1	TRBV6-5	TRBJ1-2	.	CASSSDRSMSGYTF
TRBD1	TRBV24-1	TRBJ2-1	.	CATERGQGFLEGEQFF
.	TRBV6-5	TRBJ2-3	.	CASSSGGPGDTQYF
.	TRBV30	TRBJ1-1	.	CAWSVHENTEAFF
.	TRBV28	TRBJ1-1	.	CASSLPMNTEAFF
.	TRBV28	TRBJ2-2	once	CAGSMGGELFF
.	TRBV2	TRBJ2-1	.	CASTSGLPSNEQFF
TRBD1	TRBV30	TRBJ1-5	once	CAWTLGTGGNQPQHF
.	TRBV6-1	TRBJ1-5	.	CASSERNQPQHF
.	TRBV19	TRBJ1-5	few	CASSLPGDQPQHF
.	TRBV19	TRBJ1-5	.	CASSWEPTSSNQPQHF
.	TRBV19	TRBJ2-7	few	CASSRSGGGPSYEQYF
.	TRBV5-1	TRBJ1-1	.	CASSLARAGMTEAFF
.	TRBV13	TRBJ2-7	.	CASTAGRPGEQYF
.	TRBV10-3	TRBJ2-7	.	CAISLGEPYEQYF
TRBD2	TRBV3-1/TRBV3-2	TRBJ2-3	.	CASSQEVLAGGTDTQYF
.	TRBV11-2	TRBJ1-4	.	CASSLGRGGNEKLFF
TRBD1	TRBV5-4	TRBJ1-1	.	CASRRDRMTEAFF
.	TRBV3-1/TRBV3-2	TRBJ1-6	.	CASSQVKAGEAPLHF
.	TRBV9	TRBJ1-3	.	CASSVGNRQSSFGNTIYF
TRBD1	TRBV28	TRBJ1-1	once	CASSLVAGGTEAFF